A selection of T cell receptor beta chains follows, all from one sample in a study of T cells after yellow fever vaccination. TCRdb redid the calling of the 5' RACE reads with MiXCR, one entry per CDR3 protein. This table holds around 500,000 distinct CDR3 sequences, 20% to 25% found once. This specimen consisted of PBMCs, obtained approximately 22 days after the first yellow fever vaccination. The receptor source for this set is a man younger than 35 who received the YFV17D yellow fever vaccine. Both conserved end residues are part of each CDR3. The D gene is left open where the match is weak. The size entry is marked missing in some rows and otherwise reads once, few, many or a size class.

abundance	j_gene	d_gene	v_gene	CDR3aa	CDR3nt
few	TRBJ2-5	-	TRBV20-1	CSAPVLEETQYF	TGCAGTGCCCCGGTGCTAGAAGAGACCCAGTACTTC
-	TRBJ1-2	TRBD1	TRBV3-1	CASSRDRGLMDYGYTF	TGTGCCAGCAGCCGGGACAGGGGGCTGATGGACTATGGCTACACCTTC
many	TRBJ2-5	TRBD2	TRBV12-3/TRBV12-4	CASSPTSYVTQYF	TGTGCCAGCAGTCCGACTAGCTACGTGACCCAGTACTTC
-	TRBJ2-1	-	TRBV5-1	CASSLGGWGNNEQFF	TGCGCCAGCAGCTTGGGGGGTTGGGGCAACAATGAGCAGTTCTTC
few	TRBJ2-2	-	TRBV7-2	CASSPMLASYTGELFF	TGTGCCAGCAGTCCAATGCTAGCTTCGTACACCGGGGAGCTGTTTTTT
few	TRBJ2-3	-	TRBV14	CASSRQPLLTDTQYF	TGTGCCAGCAGTCGACAGCCTTTACTCACAGATACGCAGTATTTT
few	TRBJ2-1	-	TRBV7-2	CASSFSKQGSEQFF	TGTGCCAGCAGCTTTTCAAAACAGGGAAGTGAGCAGTTCTTC
-	TRBJ2-3	TRBD1	TRBV7-9	CASSLRQGAGGTDTQYF	TGTGCCAGCAGCTTAAGACAGGGGGCTGGGGGCACAGATACGCAGTATTTT
-	TRBJ2-5	-	TRBV23-1	CVTWQQQGPAETQYF	TGCGTCACCTGGCAGCAGCAGGGCCCAGCAGAGACCCAGTACTTC
few	TRBJ1-1	TRBD1	TRBV5-8	CASSLYTGGWTEAFF	TGTGCCAGCAGCTTGTATACAGGGGGCTGGACTGAAGCTTTCTTT
-	TRBJ1-5	-	TRBV6-1	CASSPGPTGGQPQHF	TGTGCCAGCAGCCCTGGACCAACTGGGGGACAGCCCCAGCATTTT
few	TRBJ1-1	TRBD1	TRBV10-3	CAISEGTGSMNTEAFF	TGTGCCATCAGTGAAGGGACAGGATCAATGAACACTGAAGCTTTCTTT
few	TRBJ1-1	-	TRBV10-3	CAISGRVDTEAFF	TGTGCCATCAGTGGGCGCGTGGACACTGAAGCTTTCTTT
many	TRBJ2-3	-	TRBV20-1	CSGGEPGADTQYF	TGCAGCGGAGGTGAACCTGGGGCGGATACGCAGTATTTT
few	TRBJ1-1	-	TRBV12-3/TRBV12-4	CASSQTASREAFF	TGTGCCAGCAGCCAGACGGCCAGCCGTGAAGCTTTCTTT
-	TRBJ2-1	TRBD2	TRBV19	CASSMVAGGYNEQFF	TGTGCCAGTAGTATGGTCGCGGGGGGGTACAATGAGCAGTTCTTC
-	TRBJ1-2	-	TRBV7-2	CASRLSPGWGYGYTF	TGTGCCAGCAGACTTAGCCCAGGTTGGGGCTATGGCTACACCTTC
many	TRBJ2-4	-	TRBV5-1	CASSADSYGDIQYF	TGCGCCAGCAGCGCCGACTCGTATGGGGACATTCAGTACTTC
-	TRBJ2-2	TRBD1	TRBV28	CASSFPDRVTGELFF	TGTGCCAGCAGTTTCCCTGACAGGGTAACCGGGGAGCTGTTTTTT
-	TRBJ2-1	-	TRBV28	CASSLVPSTEQFF	TGTGCCAGCAGTTTAGTCCCTAGCACTGAGCAGTTCTTC
few	TRBJ2-7	-	TRBV12-3/TRBV12-4	CASSPTELSYEQYF	TGTGCCAGCAGTCCGACAGAACTGTCCTACGAGCAGTACTTC
-	TRBJ2-1	-	TRBV7-2	CASSLYRGTYNEQFF	TGTGCCAGCAGCTTGTACCGCGGAACCTACAATGAGCAGTTCTTC
many	TRBJ1-6	-	TRBV7-2	CASSLFGGNSSPLHF	TGTGCCAGCAGCTTATTTGGGGGCAACAGTTCACCCCTCCACTTT
-	TRBJ1-3	TRBD1	TRBV4-2	CASSRGQSSGNTIYF	TGTGCCAGCAGCCGGGGACAGAGCTCTGGAAACACCATATATTTT
-	TRBJ2-1	TRBD1	TRBV9	CASTKRTGESYNEQFF	TGTGCCAGCACCAAACGGACAGGGGAGTCCTACAATGAGCAGTTCTTC
few	TRBJ1-5	TRBD1	TRBV12-3/TRBV12-4	CASSFGDRGSQQPQHF	TGTGCCAGCAGTTTCGGGGACAGGGGTTCACAGCAGCCCCAGCATTTT
few	TRBJ2-5	TRBD2	TRBV5-1	CASSLASGGLETQYF	TGCGCCAGCAGCTTGGCTTCGGGGGGGTTGGAGACCCAGTACTTC
-	TRBJ1-1	-	TRBV3-1	CASSQEFTGNTEAFF	TGTGCCAGCAGCCAAGAGTTTACAGGGAACACTGAAGCTTTCTTT
-	TRBJ2-5	TRBD1	TRBV20-1	CSARGTANQETQYF	TGCAGTGCTAGGGGGACAGCTAACCAAGAGACCCAGTACTTC
-	TRBJ2-2	-	TRBV2	CASSEFRGSTGELFF	TGTGCCAGCAGTGAATTTCGGGGGAGCACCGGGGAGCTGTTTTTT
few	TRBJ1-2	-	TRBV29-1	CSVGNTNYGYTF	TGCAGCGTTGGGAACACCAATTATGGCTACACCTTC
-	TRBJ2-2	-	TRBV20-1	CSAIFQGSGGELFF	TGCAGTGCTATATTCCAGGGGTCGGGCGGGGAGCTGTTTTTT
-	TRBJ2-7	-	TRBV11-2	CASSPERYEQYF	TGTGCCAGCAGCCCCGAACGCTACGAGCAGTACTTC
-	TRBJ1-6	-	TRBV28	CASSTTAYYSYNSPLHF	TGTGCCAGCAGTACAACAGCTTACTACTCCTATAATTCACCCCTCCACTTT
-	TRBJ2-5	TRBD1	TRBV2	CASSRQGEYQETQYF	TGTGCCAGCAGTAGACAGGGGGAGTACCAAGAGACCCAGTACTTC
-	TRBJ1-2	-	TRBV7-8	CASSLVGQEVGYTF	TGTGCCAGCAGCTTAGTAGGCCAGGAGGTTGGCTACACCTTC
few	TRBJ2-2	-	TRBV20-1	CSASKQGVNTGELFF	TGCAGTGCCAGTAAGCAGGGCGTGAACACCGGGGAGCTGTTTTTT
-	TRBJ2-3	-	TRBV15	CATSSEGTTDTQYF	TGTGCCACCAGCAGCGAAGGGACCACAGATACGCAGTATTTT
-	TRBJ1-6	-	TRBV30	CAWTLQGRLNSPLHF	TGTGCCTGGACCCTGCAGGGACGGCTTAATTCACCCCTCCACTTT
few	TRBJ2-3	-	TRBV12-3/TRBV12-4	CASTPRDLDTDTQYF	TGTGCCAGCACCCCCCGGGACCTTGACACAGATACGCAGTATTTT
few	TRBJ2-1	-	TRBV19	CASSPNLGGQHYNEQFF	TGTGCCAGTAGTCCCAATCTCGGGGGACAGCACTACAATGAGCAGTTCTTC
few	TRBJ2-1	-	TRBV20-1	CSATEPEGAGDEQFF	TGCAGTGCTACCGAGCCGGAGGGGGCGGGCGATGAGCAGTTCTTC
few	TRBJ2-3	-	TRBV2	CASSEVGGSTDTQYF	TGTGCCAGCAGTGAGGTCGGGGGCAGCACAGATACGCAGTATTTT
many	TRBJ1-6	TRBD1	TRBV7-2	CASSSGTGQRPLHF	TGTGCCAGCAGCTCCGGGACAGGGCAACGACCCCTCCACTTT
-	TRBJ2-2	-	TRBV12-3/TRBV12-4	CASTLRLVGGELFF	TGTGCCAGCACCCTCCGGCTCGTTGGCGGGGAGCTGTTTTTT
-	TRBJ2-5	TRBD2	TRBV6-5	CASSYTGGALETQYF	TGTGCCAGCAGTTACACCGGGGGGGCTTTGGAGACCCAGTACTTC
-	TRBJ2-3	-	TRBV11-1	CASKPGLSTDTQYF	TGTGCCAGTAAACCAGGCTTGAGCACAGATACGCAGTATTTT
few	TRBJ1-6	TRBD1	TRBV6-1	CASRQTGTERSPLHF	TGTGCCAGCAGGCAGACAGGGACCGAGAGGTCACCCCTCCACTTT
few	TRBJ1-4	TRBD1	TRBV19	CASRGQGGDEKLFF	TGTGCCAGTAGGGGACAGGGCGGGGATGAAAAACTGTTTTTT
-	TRBJ2-7	-	TRBV12-3/TRBV12-4	CASSLGAVVQYF	TGTGCCAGCAGTTTGGGGGCCGTAGTGCAGTACTTT
-	TRBJ2-3	-	TRBV4-2	CASSQDQVPDTQYF	TGTGCCAGCAGCCAAGACCAAGTCCCAGATACGCAGTATTTT
few	TRBJ2-3	-	TRBV14	CASSQNVADTQYF	TGTGCCAGCAGCCAAAATGTAGCAGATACGCAGTATTTT
-	TRBJ1-1	TRBD1	TRBV20-1	CSAGDRTGGYTEAFF	TGCAGTGCAGGAGATAGGACAGGAGGGTACACTGAAGCTTTCTTT
-	TRBJ1-6	-	TRBV10-2	CASSESRQALNSPLHF	TGCGCCAGCAGTGAGTCCCGACAGGCCCTTAATTCACCCCTCCACTTT
few	TRBJ2-2	-	TRBV5-5	CASSSTAFGELFF	TGTGCCAGCAGCTCGACAGCATTCGGGGAGCTGTTTTTT
-	TRBJ2-1	TRBD1	TRBV20-1	CSANLRGNAYNEQFF	TGCAGTGCTAACCTCAGGGGGAACGCCTACAATGAGCAGTTCTTC
-	TRBJ1-3	-	TRBV15	CATSRDKGSGNTIYF	TGTGCCACCAGCAGAGATAAGGGTTCTGGAAACACCATATATTTT
many	TRBJ1-1	-	TRBV29-1	CSGANPDRTEAFF	TGCAGCGGGGCAAATCCTGACCGCACTGAAGCTTTCTTT
-	TRBJ1-2	TRBD1	TRBV7-9	CASSYGTGALHNYGYTF	TGTGCCAGCAGCTATGGGACAGGGGCACTACATAACTATGGCTACACCTTC